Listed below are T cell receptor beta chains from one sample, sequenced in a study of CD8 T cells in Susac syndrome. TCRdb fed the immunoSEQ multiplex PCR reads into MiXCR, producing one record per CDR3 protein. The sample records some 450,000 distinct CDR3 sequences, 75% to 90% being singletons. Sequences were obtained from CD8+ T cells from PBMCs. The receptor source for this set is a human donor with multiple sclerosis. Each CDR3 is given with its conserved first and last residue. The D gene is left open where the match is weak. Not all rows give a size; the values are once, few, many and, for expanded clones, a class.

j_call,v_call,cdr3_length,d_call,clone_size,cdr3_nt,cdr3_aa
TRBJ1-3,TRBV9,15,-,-,TGTGCCAGCAGCGTTTCCCCCCCCAGGGGAAACACCATATATTTT,CASSVSPPRGNTIYF
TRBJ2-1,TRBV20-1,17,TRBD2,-,TGCAGTGCTACGGGGACTAGCGGGACGTCGTCCTACAATGAGCAGTTCTTC,CSATGTSGTSSYNEQFF
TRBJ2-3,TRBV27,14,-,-,TGTGCCAGCAGGCTGATCGAATACGAGGATACGCAGTATTTT,CASRLIEYEDTQYF
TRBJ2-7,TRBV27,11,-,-,TGTGCCAGCAGTTCCGGGGTTGGACAGTACTTC,CASSSGVGQYF
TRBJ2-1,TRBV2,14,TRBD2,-,TGTGCACAAGAGCGCGGGGGGATCCTTAATGAGCAGTTCTTC,CAQERGGILNEQFF
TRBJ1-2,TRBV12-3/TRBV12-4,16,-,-,TGTGCCAGCAGTGGGGAGGAAAGAGGGCTTATCTATGGCTACACCTTC,CASSGEERGLIYGYTF
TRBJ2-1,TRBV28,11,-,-,TGTGCCAGCAGTCCCCGCAATGAGCAGTTCTTC,CASSPRNEQFF
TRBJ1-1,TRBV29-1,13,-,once,TGCAGCGTTGAAGTTGGCATGAACACTGAAGCTTTCTTT,CSVEVGMNTEAFF
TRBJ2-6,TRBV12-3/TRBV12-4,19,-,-,TGTGCCAGCAGATCCGGGCGGACTGATGACCTCTCTGGGGCCAACGTCCTGACTTTC,CASRSGRTDDLSGANVLTF
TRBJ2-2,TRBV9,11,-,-,TGTGCCAGCACCGACACCGGGGAGCTGTTTTTT,CASTDTGELFF
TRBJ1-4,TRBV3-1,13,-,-,TGTGCCAGCAGCCCCCCCCTAGGGGAAAAACTGTTTTTT,CASSPPLGEKLFF
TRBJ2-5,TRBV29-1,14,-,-,TGCAGCGTTGAAGATAACTCTCTGCTAGAGACCCAGTACTTC,CSVEDNSLLETQYF
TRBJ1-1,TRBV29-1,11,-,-,TGCAGCGCTGCTGACAGGACAGAAGCTTTCTTT,CSAADRTEAFF
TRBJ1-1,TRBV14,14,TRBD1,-,TGTGCCAGCAGCCAAACAGGGGTTGGCACTGAAGCTTTCTTT,CASSQTGVGTEAFF
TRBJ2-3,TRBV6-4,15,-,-,TGTGCCAGCAGTGACGGGGGCCTTAGCACAGATACGCAGTATTTT,CASSDGGLSTDTQYF
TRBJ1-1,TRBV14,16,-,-,TGTACCAGCAGCCAAGCTCGGGATTACCGAAGGACTGAAGCTTTCTTT,CTSSQARDYRRTEAFF
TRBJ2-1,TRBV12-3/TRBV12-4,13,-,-,TGTGCCAGCACCGAGCCGGGGTACAATGAGCAGTTCTTC,CASTEPGYNEQFF
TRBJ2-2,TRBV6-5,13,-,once,TGTGCCAGCAGTTACGGTCCCACCGGGGAGCTGTTTTTT,CASSYGPTGELFF
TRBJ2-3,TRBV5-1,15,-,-,TGCGCCAGCAGCTTGGCTACTACTAGCACAGATACGCAGTATTTT,CASSLATTSTDTQYF
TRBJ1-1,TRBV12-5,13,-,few,TGTGCTAGTGGTCCGCCAGGGAACACTGAAGCTTTCTTT,CASGPPGNTEAFF
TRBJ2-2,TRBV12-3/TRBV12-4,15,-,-,TGTGCCAGCACCCGTCTCAAAGTTAACACCGGGGAGCTGTTTTTT,CASTRLKVNTGELFF
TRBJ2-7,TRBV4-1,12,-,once,TGCGCCAGCAGCCCAGCCGGGGAGGAGCAGTACTTC,CASSPAGEEQYF
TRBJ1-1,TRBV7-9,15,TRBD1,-,TGTGCCAGCAGCACTAGGACAGGGGGCAATACTGAAGCTTTCTTT,CASSTRTGGNTEAFF
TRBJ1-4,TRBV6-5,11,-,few,TGTGCCAGCAGTTACGGTGAAAAACTGTTTTTT,CASSYGEKLFF
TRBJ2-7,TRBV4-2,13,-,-,TGTGCCAGCAGCCAAGATAAGATGTGCGAGCAGTACTTC,CASSQDKMCEQYF
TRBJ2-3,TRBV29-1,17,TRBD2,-,TGCAGCGTTGACGGTACTAGCGGGGGGGCAAGCACAGATACGCAGTATTTT,CSVDGTSGGASTDTQYF
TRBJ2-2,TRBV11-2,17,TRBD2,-,TGTGCCAGCAGCCCACAGATCGGGCTAGCGGGAAGTGGGGAGCTGTTTTTT,CASSPQIGLAGSGELFF
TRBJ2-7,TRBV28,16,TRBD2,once,TGTGCCAGCAGTTTCTCCCCGACTAGCGACTACTACGAGCAGTACTTC,CASSFSPTSDYYEQYF
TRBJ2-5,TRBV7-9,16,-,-,TGTGCCAGCGGGGGGGAATGGGGACAGACCACGAATACCCAGTACTTC,CASGGEWGQTTNTQYF
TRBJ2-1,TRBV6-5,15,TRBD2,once,TGTGCCAGCAGACTACTAGCGGGAGGCCACAATGAGCAGTTCTTC,CASRLLAGGHNEQFF
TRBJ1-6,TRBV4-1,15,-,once,TGCGCCAGCAGCCAAGAATGGGACTATAATTCACCCCTCCACTTT,CASSQEWDYNSPLHF
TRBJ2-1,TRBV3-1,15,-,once,TGTGCCAGCAGCTACCAGGGGATATCCTACAATGAGCAGTTCTTC,CASSYQGISYNEQFF
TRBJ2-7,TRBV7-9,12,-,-,TGTGCCAGCAGCTTTTGGCCCTACGAGCAGTACTTC,CASSFWPYEQYF
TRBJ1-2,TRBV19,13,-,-,TGTGCCAGTAGTATAGATCGTCGCTATGGCTACACCTTC,CASSIDRRYGYTF
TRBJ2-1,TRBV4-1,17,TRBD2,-,TGCGCCAGCAGCCAACCCCCGGGACTAGTAGGGGTGGGTGAGCAGTTCTTC,CASSQPPGLVGVGEQFF
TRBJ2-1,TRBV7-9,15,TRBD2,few,TGTGCCAGCAGCCACCTAGCGGAGGCCTACAATGAGCAGTTCTTC,CASSHLAEAYNEQFF
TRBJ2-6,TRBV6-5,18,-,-,TGTGCCAGCAGTTACTCGCCAGGGTCTGACTCTGGGGCCAACGTCCTGACTTTC,CASSYSPGSDSGANVLTF
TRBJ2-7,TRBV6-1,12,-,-,TGTGCCAGCAGTGAAGAATTAGGCGAGCAGTACTTC,CASSEELGEQYF
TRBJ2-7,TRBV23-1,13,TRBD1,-,TGCGCCCGTCCAGGGACAGGGACCTACGAGCAGTACTTC,CARPGTGTYEQYF
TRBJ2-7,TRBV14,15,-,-,TGTGCCAGCAGCCAAGAGGAGACTGACACCTACGAGCAGTACTTC,CASSQEETDTYEQYF
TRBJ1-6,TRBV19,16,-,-,TGTGCCAGTAGTATAGGGGTCTGGCAGATCAATTCACCCCTCCACTTT,CASSIGVWQINSPLHF
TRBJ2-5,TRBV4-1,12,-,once,TGCGCCAGCAGCCACAGTACAGAGACCCAGTACTTC,CASSHSTETQYF
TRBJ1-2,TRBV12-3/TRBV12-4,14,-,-,TGTGCCAGCAGTCCCCCCGGCGAGGTCTATGGCTACACCTTC,CASSPPGEVYGYTF
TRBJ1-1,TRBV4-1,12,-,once,TGCGCCAGCGGAAAGGGGCCAACTGAAGCTTTCTTT,CASGKGPTEAFF
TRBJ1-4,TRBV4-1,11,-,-,TGCGCCAGCTTTGGGCCGGAAAAACTGTTTTTT,CASFGPEKLFF
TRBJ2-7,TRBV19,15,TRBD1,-,TGTGCCAGTAGTGGCCCCGGGACAGGCGCCTACGAGCAGTACTTC,CASSGPGTGAYEQYF
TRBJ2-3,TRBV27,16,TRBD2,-,TGTGCCAGCAGTTTATTGGGCGGGAGAGGGAGGGATACGCAGTATTTT,CASSLLGGRGRDTQYF
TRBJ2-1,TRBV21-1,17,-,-,TGTGCCAGCAGCGAGGACAGGGGTGCCAGCTCCTACAATGAGCAGTTCTTC,CASSEDRGASSYNEQFF
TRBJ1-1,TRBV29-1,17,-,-,TGCAGCGTTGAAGTATCCCGGGCCCCAACTCTCAACACTGAAGCTTTCTTT,CSVEVSRAPTLNTEAFF
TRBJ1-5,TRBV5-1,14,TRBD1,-,TGCGCCACCACAGGGGGCCGGGGCAATCAGCCCCAGCATTTT,CATTGGRGNQPQHF
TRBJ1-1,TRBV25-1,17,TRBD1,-,TGTGCCAGCAGTGACCCCCTCCGGAGACAGGGGAACACTGAAGCTTTCTTT,CASSDPLRRQGNTEAFF
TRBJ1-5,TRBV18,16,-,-,TGTGCCAGCTCACCAGGGGGGCGGGAGTTGAATCAGCCCCAGCATTTT,CASSPGGRELNQPQHF
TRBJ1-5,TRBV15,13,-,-,TGTGCCACCAGCAGAGCTCCGGTTCAGCCCCAGCATTTT,CATSRAPVQPQHF
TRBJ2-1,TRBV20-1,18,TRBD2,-,TGCAGTGCGACCACTAGCCGGGAGGGCCTTGGGTCCTACAATGAGCAGTTCTTC,CSATTSREGLGSYNEQFF